This section outlines one TCR beta chain sequence together with its context. Its antigen is unidentified. Data came from immunoSEQ multiplex PCR; TCRdb stores just in-frame clones and leaves some out. The table records approximately 13,000 clones, 84% of them present only once. Patients all relapsed after autologous stem cell transplantation, and there was variation in brentuximab vedotin exposure. The sample is drawn from a study of PD-1 blockade in classical Hodgkin lymphoma. V was pared by 4 bases and J by 3 bases, with 13 bases between. The CDR3 is 14 amino acids. CDR1 KGHSH and CDR2 LQKENI come from the germline V gene. Findings and limits, study-wide: Exclusion was applied to patients who started nivolumab under 1 year after ASCT. Whatever underlies the repertoire differences (possibly disease activity or prior therapy) remains undefined. The study found that TCR diversity rose significantly by C4D1 in CD4+ but not CD8+ cells. Baseline diversity in complete responders resembled that of newly diagnosed patients.

The clonotype was recovered from a human donor with classical Hodgkin lymphoma. This chain connects TRBV18 to TRBJ2-7, with D possibly called TRBD1 or TRBD2 (5 bases each). This specimen consisted of peripheral blood mononuclear cells (PBMCs), obtained at baseline. In DNA form, the CDR3 reads TGTGCCAGCTCACATTCCGGGACCTACTACGAGCAGTACTTC. It yields the protein CASSHSGTYYEQYF.